The 30 T cell receptor beta chains in this list originate from one sample, sequenced in a study of CD8+CD57+ T cells in acquired aplastic anemia. According to the study, genomic DNA was the template for TCR beta VDJ and CDR3 profiling. MiXCR was run by TCRdb on the reads, yielding one entry per CDR3 protein. The repertoire includes 150,000 to 200,000 distinct CDR3 sequences, 64% of them detected once, and around 45% sits in the top ten. The material sequenced was sorted CD4+, CD8+, or CD8+CD57+ T cells (not recorded which) from PBMCs. These receptor sequences come from a human donor with severe aplastic anemia or a healthy control (not recorded which).

This chain links TRBV6-4 with TRBJ2-1; the match to TRBD2 covers 7 bases. There are 13 residues in the CDR3. V was pared by 2 bases and J by 7 bases, with 2 bases of the junction left unmatched. Germline loops: CDR1 MRHNA, CDR2 SNTAGT. CDR3 in amino acids: CASSDGGGNEQFF. CDR3 DNA sequence: TGTGCCAGCAGTGACGGGGGGGGAAATGAGCAGTTCTTC.

The V and J genes are TRBV5-4 and TRBJ1-2; D unclear. This CDR3 has 11 amino acids. Trimming took off 0 bases at V and 8 bases at J, with 5 bases between the two ends. CDR1 is SGHNT, CDR2 YYREEE, per germline (reference sequence). In nucleotides, the CDR3 is TGTGCCAGCAGCTTGGATGGGGGCTACACCTTC. Translating gives CASSLDGGYTF.

The table lists this clonotype with a count of one. This chain connects TRBV7-3 to TRBJ2-7; the D gene is possibly TRBD1 (6 bases). Trimming removed 5 bases from V and 0 bases from J, with 11 bases in between. The germline V gene encodes CDR1 SGHTA and CDR2 FQGTGA. This CDR3 comprises 14 residues. This CDR3 reads CASSPDRRSYEQYF. CDR3 DNA sequence: TGTGCCAGCAGCCCTGACAGGCGCTCCTACGAGCAGTACTTC.

This rearrangement joins TRBV19 to TRBJ1-1; D unclear. CDR3 size: 13 residues. With 6 bases removed from V and 5 bases from J, the gap between germline ends came to 13 bases. Germline CDR1 and CDR2: LNHDA and SQIVND (reference sequence). The chain's CDR3 is CASRRGGTTEAFF. CDR3 in DNA: TGTGCCAGTAGAAGAGGTGGAACAACTGAAGCTTTCTTT. Combining the CDR3 with reference TRBV19 and TRBJ1-1 gives the whole variable domain DGGITQSPKYLFRKEGQNVTLSCEQNLNHDAMYWYRQDPGQGLRLIYYSQIVNDFQKGDIAEGYSVSREKKESFPLTVTSAQKNPTAFYLCASRRGGTTEAFFGQGTRLTVV.

This clonotype has at least ten counts. This chain links TRBV30 with TRBJ1-1; D is perhaps TRBD1 (5 bases). Germline CDR1 is GTSNPN and CDR2 is SVGIG (reference sequence). This CDR3 comprises 15 residues. The germline V and J ends were trimmed by 2 bases and 6 bases, with 19 bases remaining between them. CDR3 in amino acids: CAWSYGQGPGAEAFF. The DNA of the CDR3 is TGTGCCTGGAGTTACGGACAAGGCCCGGGAGCTGAAGCTTTCTTT.

Only a few counts were recorded for this clonotype. This chain links TRBV10-3 with TRBJ1-5; a weak D match, TRBD1 (5 bases). Germline CDR1 reads ENHRY; CDR2 reads SYGVKD. The CDR3 spans 16 residues. Trimming stripped 0 bases from V and 5 bases from J, with 14 bases between. The CDR3 region has the DNA TGTGCCATCAGTGAGTCGACTGGACTAGGGGATCAGCCCCAGCATTTT. Its translation is CAISESTGLGDQPQHF.

This clonotype was detected only a few times. This chain links TRBV10-2 with TRBJ2-2, with D maybe TRBD2 (5 bases). The CDR3 consists of 13 residues. Germline CDR1 WSHSY, CDR2 SAAADI. V lost 9 bases to trimming and J lost 1 base, with 9 bases between them. The CDR3 here is CASRSGNTGELFF. CDR3 DNA sequence: TGCGCCAGTCGGAGCGGGAACACCGGGGAGCTGTTTTTT.

V and J are TRBV5-6 and TRBJ2-5; TRBD1 is a possible D gene (6 bases). The CDR3 consists of 14 residues. CDR1 SGHDT and CDR2 YYEEEE come from the germline V gene. V was clipped by 0 bases and J by 5 bases, with 11 bases between them. The CDR3 sequence is CASSLGRGWETQYF. CDR3 bases: TGTGCCAGCAGCTTGGGTAGGGGGTGGGAGACCCAGTACTTC. Using reference TRBV5-6 and TRBJ2-5 for the parts outside the CDR3, the full variable domain is DAGVTQSPTHLIKTRGQQVTLRCSPKSGHDTVSWYQQALGQGPQFIFQYYEEEERQRGNFPDRFSGHQFPNYSSELNVNALLLGDSALYLCASSLGRGWETQYFGPGTRLLVL.

This clonotype was counted once. This chain connects TRBV7-2 to TRBJ1-1; D ambiguous. CDR3 length: 16 amino acids. Germline V CDR1 and CDR2: SGHTA, FQGNSA. Trimming removed 0 bases at V and 3 bases at J, with 14 bases between. CDR3 loop: CASSLALRVRDTEAFF. As DNA, the CDR3 is TGTGCCAGCAGCTTAGCGCTTAGGGTAAGGGACACTGAAGCTTTCTTT.

This sequence joins TRBV7-2 and TRBJ1-5; tentatively, D is TRBD1 (5 bases). Trimming pared 1 base from V and 6 bases from J, leaving 13 bases between. Germline loops: CDR1 SGHTA, CDR2 FQGNSA. CDR3 length: 15 amino acids. The CDR3 is CASSLEEWGIQPQHF. CDR3 DNA sequence: TGTGCCAGCAGCTTAGAAGAGTGGGGGATTCAGCCCCAGCATTTT.

V is TRBV7-9 and J is TRBJ1-4; D is unclear. Trimming removed 8 bases at V and 4 bases at J, with 11 bases between. This CDR3 contains 13 residues. The germline V gene encodes CDR1 SEHNR and CDR2 FQNEAQ (reference sequence). In nucleotides, the CDR3 is TGTGCCAGCCTATCGTTTGGTAATGAAAAACTGTTTTTT. It translates to CASLSFGNEKLFF.

The V call is TRBV19, the J call TRBJ2-7; TRBD2 matches at 9 bases. Germline V gene sequence: CDR1 LNHDA, CDR2 SQIVND (reference sequence). Trimming took 7 bases from V and 4 from J; bases not matched to a gene: 8. The CDR3 covers 14 residues. This CDR3 reads CASTPGGLAYEQYF. The CDR3 region has the DNA TGTGCCAGTACCCCCGGGGGACTAGCATACGAGCAGTACTTC.

The chain links TRBV10-1 to TRBJ2-7, with 8 bases fitting TRBD1. V lost 2 bases and J lost 3; bases outside the gene matches: 6. From germline, CDR1 is WNHNN and CDR2 SYGVQD (reference sequence). The CDR3 has 15 amino acids. The CDR3 sequence is CASSEAGTGLYEQYF. The CDR3 bases are TGCGCCAGCAGTGAGGCCGGGACAGGTCTCTACGAGCAGTACTTC.

In its sample, this clonotype was seen a few times. The rearrangement uses TRBV7-9 and TRBJ2-3, with D unresolved. Germline loops: CDR1 SEHNR, CDR2 FQNEAQ (reference sequence). Trimming took off 5 bases at V and 1 base at J, with 13 bases between the two ends. The CDR3 is 15 amino acids. This chain's CDR3 is CASSPTSVRTDTQYF. As DNA, the CDR3 is TGTGCCAGCAGCCCCACCTCTGTCCGCACAGATACGCAGTATTTT.

The chain joins TRBV20-1 to TRBJ1-2; D is possibly TRBD1 (5 bases). The germline gives CDR1 DFQATT, CDR2 SNEGSKA (reference sequence). The CDR3 is 13 residues long. The V and J ends lost 5 bases and 3 bases respectively, with 13 bases between them. The CDR3 region is CSAGAAAHYGYTF. Here the CDR3 DNA reads TGCAGTGCTGGGGCGGCGGCTCACTATGGCTACACCTTC.

As concerns this clonotype: One end of the junction varies from germline; a read error may be responsible. V gene TRBV30 combines with J gene TRBJ2-7, with a weak D call TRBD1 (5 bases). CDR3 length: 14 amino acids. Germline V lookup: CDR1 GTSNPN, CDR2 SVGIG (reference sequence). This CDR3 is CAWSVVRAPYDQYF. CDR3 nucleotide sequence: TGTGCCTGGAGTGTAGTCAGGGCTCCCTACGATCAGTACTTC.

V is TRBV12-3 or TRBV12-4 and J is TRBJ2-2; D gene uncertain. This CDR3 is 17 amino acids long. V lost 5 bases to trimming and J lost 6 bases, with 22 bases between them. CDR3 sequence reads: CASSPKFLEFGSGELFF. Here the CDR3 DNA reads TGTGCCAGCAGTCCTAAATTTCTAGAATTTGGGTCCGGGGAGCTGTTTTTT.

The chain employs TRBV2 and TRBJ2-2; possibly TRBD1 for D (5 bases). Germline CDR1 is SNHLY and CDR2 is FYNNEI. Between the trimmed V and J ends, which lost 4 bases and 13 bases, there was a span of 13 bases. The CDR3 is 12 amino acids. The CDR3 sequence: CASSVKGLGLFF. Written as DNA, the CDR3 is TGTGCCAGCAGTGTCAAGGGGTTAGGGCTGTTTTTT.

This clonotype showed up just a few times. V gene TRBV10-3 combines with J gene TRBJ1-5; D is ambiguous. Looked up from germline, CDR1 is ENHRY and CDR2 is SYGVKD. There are 14 residues in the CDR3. V was cut by 2 bases and J by 9 bases, with 14 bases left in between. The CDR3: CAISEPGQERPQHF. Here the CDR3 DNA reads TGTGCCATCAGTGAGCCCGGCCAGGAGAGGCCCCAGCATTTT.

The V call is TRBV24-1, the J call TRBJ2-3; 8 bases align to TRBD2. The germline CDR1 and CDR2 sequences are KGHDR and SFDVKD. The J segment lost 8 bases and the V segment lost 2 bases, leaving 2 bases of the junction unmatched. The CDR3 loop spans 13 amino acids. The CDR3 sequence: CATSDWSGSTQYF. DNA of the CDR3: TGTGCCACCAGTGATTGGAGCGGGAGTACGCAGTATTTT.

Comments on this clonotype: The junction shows a germline mismatch at one end, possibly a read error. This chain links TRBV7-2 with TRBJ2-7, with D perhaps TRBD1 (6 bases). This CDR3 is built from 14 residues. Germline CDR1 SGHTA, CDR2 FQGNSA. The CDR3 sequence is CANSPKTGPYEQYF. The CDR3 DNA reads as TGTGCCAACAGCCCCAAGACAGGACCCTACGAGCAGTACTTC.

This clonotype was observed at least ten times. The chain couples TRBV7-9 to TRBJ2-3; D is uncertain. The CDR3 length is 11 residues. The ends were cut back, 3 bases at V and 3 bases at J, with 1 base in the middle. Germline CDR1 SEHNR, CDR2 FQNEAQ (reference sequence). CDR3 sequence reads: CASSLTDTQYF. CDR3 in DNA: TGTGCCAGCAGCTTGACAGATACGCAGTATTTT.

A few counts support this clonotype. The rearrangement joins TRBV15 to TRBJ2-1, with D maybe TRBD2 (6 bases). Germline CDR1 reads LNHNV; CDR2 reads YYDKDF (reference sequence). Trimming stripped 10 bases from V and 0 bases from J, with 19 bases between. This CDR3 contains 16 residues. The CDR3 DNA reads TGTGCCATCGGTGGGGACTGGGGCGGCTCCTACAATGAGCAGTTCTTC. It translates to CAIGGDWGGSYNEQFF.

A word on this clonotype: The junction departs from the called germline gene at one end, perhaps through a read error. The chain uses TRBV12-3 or TRBV12-4 and TRBJ1-1, with D possibly being TRBD1 (5 bases). The CDR3 runs 14 residues. The CDR3 DNA sequence: TGTGCCAGCAGCTACGGGGTCTCGGACACCGAAGCTTTCTTT. It encodes CASSYGVSDTEAFF.

About this clonotype itself: A much larger clone sits a single nucleotide away, making a read error possible. The chain carries TRBV7-8 and TRBJ1-3; 10 nucleotides align to TRBD1. CDR1 and CDR2 (germline): SGHVS, FQNEAQ. CDR3 length equals 15 residues. The ends lost 6 bases at V and 3 bases at J; junction bases unmatched: 5. The CDR3 here is CASSAGTGVGNTIYF. The DNA of the CDR3 is TGTGCCAGCAGTGCTGGGACAGGGGTTGGAAACACCATATATTTT.

This chain connects TRBV9 to TRBJ2-3, with 8 bases matching TRBD1. V was pared by 0 bases and J by 5 bases, with 5 bases of the junction left unmatched. Germline CDR1 and CDR2: SGDLS and YYNGEE. The CDR3 loop spans 15 amino acids. CDR3 amino acids: CASSVAGGRIDTQYF. CDR3 DNA sequence: TGTGCCAGCAGCGTAGCAGGGGGCCGGATAGATACGCAGTATTTT.

This chain uses TRBV20-1 with TRBJ1-6; no clear D. Looked up from germline, CDR1 is DFQATT and CDR2 is SNEGSKA (reference sequence). This CDR3 contains 15 residues. V was clipped by 3 bases and J by 8 bases, with 17 bases between them. The CDR3 DNA follows: TGCAGTGCTAGTGTGGCGGAGGGTTGGGATTCACCCCTCCACTTT. As protein: CSASVAEGWDSPLHF.

The chain couples TRBV4-2 to TRBJ2-1, with a possible D match to TRBD2 (6 bases). Trimming removed 1 base from V and 3 bases from J, with 10 bases in between. The CDR3 covers 15 residues. CDR1 is LGHNA, CDR2 YNFKEQ, per germline. CDR3 bases: TGTGCCAGCAGCCAAGCGGGAGCCGACTACAATGAGCAGTTCTTC. It encodes CASSQAGADYNEQFF.

The table lists this clonotype with a few counts. The CDR3 loop is CASSALSNKVDTQYF. The DNA of the CDR3 is TGTGCCAGCAGCGCCCTTTCTAACAAGGTAGATACGCAGTATTTT. The chain recombines TRBV9 with TRBJ2-3; unclear D gene. With 3 bases removed from V and 5 bases from J, the gap between germline ends came to 16 bases. Per germline, CDR1 SGDLS and CDR2 YYNGEE. This CDR3 has 15 amino acids.

This rearrangement joins TRBV5-1 to TRBJ1-6; no firm D call. V shed 1 base and J shed 6 bases, with 14 bases lying between them. There are 16 residues in the CDR3. Germline V gives CDR1 SGHRS, CDR2 YFSETQ. CDR3 sequence reads: CASSLLFLESNSPLHF. DNA of the CDR3: TGCGCCAGCAGCTTGTTATTCCTAGAGAGTAATTCACCCCTCCACTTT. The variable domain in full, completed from reference TRBV5-1 and TRBJ1-6, reads KAGVTQTPRYLIKTRGQQVTLSCSPISGHRSVSWYQQTPGQGLQFLFEYFSETQRNKGNFPGRFSGRQFSNSRSEMNVSTLELGDSALYLCASSLLFLESNSPLHFGNGTRLTVT.